This TCR beta chain was obtained from a study of blood T cell repertoires in COVID-19. Study summary: Sites in the United States, Italy and Spain provided acute and convalescent COVID-19 samples.

It was during active infection that Seattle patients were enrolled and then longitudinally followed. CDR1 is SGHNT and CDR2 is YYREEE in the germline V gene (reference sequence). Trimming took 0 bases from V and 8 from J, leaving 17 bases between them. The CDR3 contains 15 residues. Sequenced by immunoSEQ multiplex PCR; TCRdb stores in-frame clones only, minus some. This table has about 300,000 clones, roughly 92% appearing once. The specimen sequenced was peripheral blood. The sequence came from a woman under 40 with COVID-19, enrolled during active disease. This rearrangement joins TRBV5-4 to TRBJ1-2, with D possibly being TRBD1 (5 bases). The CDR3 nucleotides read TGTGCCAGCAGCTTGGCAAGGCGGGTCCGGGGGGGCTACACCTTC. Translation: CASSLARRVRGGYTF.